This T cell receptor (beta chain) was recorded in a study of monozygotic twins with inflammatory bowel disease. Notes on the study in general: Repertoire similarity did not separate concordant from discordant twins, possibly from limited power.

One blood sample of roughly 2.5 ml was taken from each donor. A 6-nucleotide sample barcode was carried by the UMIs, which template switching added. TCRdb re-called the 5' RACE reads; every CDR3 protein appears as one record, without DNA. The sample holds around 380,000 distinct CDR3 sequences. Points on this clonotype: Its specificity is unknown.

The length of the CDR3 is 13 residues. Germline CDR1 reads SGHTA; CDR2 reads FQGTGA. Sequences were obtained from blood. The source is a human donor with ulcerative colitis or Crohn's disease, or a healthy co-twin of an affected twin (not recorded which). This chain connects TRBV7-3 to TRBJ1-1; lacking DNA, the TRBD1 call made by TCRdb goes unchecked. CDR3: CASSLTGGGEAFF.